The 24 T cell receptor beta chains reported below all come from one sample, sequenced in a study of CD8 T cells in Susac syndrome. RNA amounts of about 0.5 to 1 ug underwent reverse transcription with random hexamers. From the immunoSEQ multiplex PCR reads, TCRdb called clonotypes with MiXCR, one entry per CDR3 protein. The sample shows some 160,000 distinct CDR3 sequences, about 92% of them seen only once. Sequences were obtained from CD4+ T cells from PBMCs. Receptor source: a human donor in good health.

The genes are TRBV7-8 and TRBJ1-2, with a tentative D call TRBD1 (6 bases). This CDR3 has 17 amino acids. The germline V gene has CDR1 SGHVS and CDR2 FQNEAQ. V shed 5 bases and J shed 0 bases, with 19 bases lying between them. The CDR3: CASSPGQGLEANYGYTF. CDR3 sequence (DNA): TGTGCCAGCAGCCCAGGGCAGGGGCTGGAAGCTAACTATGGCTACACCTTC.

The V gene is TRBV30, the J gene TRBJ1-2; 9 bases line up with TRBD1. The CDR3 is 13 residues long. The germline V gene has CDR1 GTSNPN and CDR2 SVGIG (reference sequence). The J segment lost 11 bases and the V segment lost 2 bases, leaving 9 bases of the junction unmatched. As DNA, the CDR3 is TGTGCCTGGAGTACCTCTCTGGACAGGGGTTACACCTTC. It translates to CAWSTSLDRGYTF. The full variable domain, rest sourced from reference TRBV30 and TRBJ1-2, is SQTIHQWPATLVQPVGSPLSLECTVEGTSNPNLYWYRQAAGRGLQLLFYSVGIGQISSEVPQNLSASRPQDRQFILSSKKLLLSDSGFYLCAWSTSLDRGYTFGSGTRLTVV.

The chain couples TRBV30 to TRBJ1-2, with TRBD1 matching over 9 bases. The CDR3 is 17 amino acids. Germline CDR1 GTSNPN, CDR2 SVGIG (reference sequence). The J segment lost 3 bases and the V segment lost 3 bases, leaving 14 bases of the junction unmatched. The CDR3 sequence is CAWSPTGTGRFYYGYTF. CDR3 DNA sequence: TGTGCCTGGAGCCCTACCGGGACAGGGAGGTTCTACTATGGCTACACCTTC. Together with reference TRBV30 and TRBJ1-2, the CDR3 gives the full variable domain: SQTIHQWPATLVQPVGSPLSLECTVEGTSNPNLYWYRQAAGRGLQLLFYSVGIGQISSEVPQNLSASRPQDRQFILSSKKLLLSDSGFYLCAWSPTGTGRFYYGYTFGSGTRLTVV.

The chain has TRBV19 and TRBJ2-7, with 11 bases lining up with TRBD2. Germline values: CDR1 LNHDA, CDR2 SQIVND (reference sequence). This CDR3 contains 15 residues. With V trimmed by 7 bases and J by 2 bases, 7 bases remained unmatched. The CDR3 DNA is TGTGCCAGTACCTCACTAGCGGGAGTACCCTACGAGCAGTACTTC. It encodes CASTSLAGVPYEQYF.

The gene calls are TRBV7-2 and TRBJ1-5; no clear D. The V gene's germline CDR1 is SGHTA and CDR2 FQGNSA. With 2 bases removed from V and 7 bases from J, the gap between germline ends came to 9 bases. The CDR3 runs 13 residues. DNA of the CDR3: TGTGCCAGCAGCTTAAACGCTGGGCAGCCCCAGCATTTT. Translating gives CASSLNAGQPQHF.

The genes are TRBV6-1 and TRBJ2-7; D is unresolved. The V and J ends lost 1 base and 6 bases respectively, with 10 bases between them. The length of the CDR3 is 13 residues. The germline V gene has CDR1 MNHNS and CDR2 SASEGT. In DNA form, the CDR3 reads TGTGCCAGCAGTGAAGACGGATCAGCCGAGCAGTACTTC. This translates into CASSEDGSAEQYF.

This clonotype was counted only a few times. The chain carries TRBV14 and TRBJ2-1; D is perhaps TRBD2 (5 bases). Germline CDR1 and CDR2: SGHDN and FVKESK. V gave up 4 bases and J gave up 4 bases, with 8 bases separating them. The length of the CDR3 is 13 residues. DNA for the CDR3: TGTGCCAGCAGCCGAGCGGAGTACAATGAGCAGTTCTTC. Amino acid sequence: CASSRAEYNEQFF.

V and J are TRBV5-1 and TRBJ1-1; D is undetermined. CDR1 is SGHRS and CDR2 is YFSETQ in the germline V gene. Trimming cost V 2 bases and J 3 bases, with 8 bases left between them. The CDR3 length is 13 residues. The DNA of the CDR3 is TGCGCCAGCAGCTTCGGAAGGGACACTGAAGCTTTCTTT. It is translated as CASSFGRDTEAFF.

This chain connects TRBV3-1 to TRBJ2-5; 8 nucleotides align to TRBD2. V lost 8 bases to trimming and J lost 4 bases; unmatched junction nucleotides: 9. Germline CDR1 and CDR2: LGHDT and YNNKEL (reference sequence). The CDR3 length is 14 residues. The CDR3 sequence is CASSVNAGGETQYF. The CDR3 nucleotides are TGTGCCAGCTCGGTGAACGCGGGGGGAGAGACCCAGTACTTC.

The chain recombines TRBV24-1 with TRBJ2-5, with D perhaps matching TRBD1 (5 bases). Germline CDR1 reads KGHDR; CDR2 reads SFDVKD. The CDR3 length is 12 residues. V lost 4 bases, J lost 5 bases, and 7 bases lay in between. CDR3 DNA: TGTGCCACCAGTGAAAGGGGCGAGACCCAGTACTTC. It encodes CATSERGETQYF.

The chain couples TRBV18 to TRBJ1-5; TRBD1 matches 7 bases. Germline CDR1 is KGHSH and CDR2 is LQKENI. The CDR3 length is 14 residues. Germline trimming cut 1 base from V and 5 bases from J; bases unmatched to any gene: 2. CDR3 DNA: TGTGCCAGCTCACCACTTAGGGGGCATCAGCCCCAGCATTTT. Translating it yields CASSPLRGHQPQHF.

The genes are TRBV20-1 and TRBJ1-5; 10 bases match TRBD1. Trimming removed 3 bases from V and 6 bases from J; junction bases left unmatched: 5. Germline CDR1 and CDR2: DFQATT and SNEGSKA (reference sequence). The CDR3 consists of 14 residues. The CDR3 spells CSASRDRGSQPQHF. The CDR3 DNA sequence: TGCAGTGCTAGCAGGGACAGGGGCAGTCAGCCCCAGCATTTT.

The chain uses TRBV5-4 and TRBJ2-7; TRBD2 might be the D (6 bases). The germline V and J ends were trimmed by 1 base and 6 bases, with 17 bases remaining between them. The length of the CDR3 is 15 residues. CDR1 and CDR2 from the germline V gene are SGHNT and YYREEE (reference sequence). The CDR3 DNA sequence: TGTGCCAGCAGCTTGTATCAGGGAGGAATGCGCGAGCAGTACTTC. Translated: CASSLYQGGMREQYF.

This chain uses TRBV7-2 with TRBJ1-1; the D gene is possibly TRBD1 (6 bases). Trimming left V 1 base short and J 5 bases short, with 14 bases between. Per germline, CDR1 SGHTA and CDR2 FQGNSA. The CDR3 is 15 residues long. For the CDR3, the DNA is TGTGCCAGCAGCTTAGGGGCAGGGGTGGAGACTGAAGCTTTCTTT. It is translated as CASSLGAGVETEAFF.

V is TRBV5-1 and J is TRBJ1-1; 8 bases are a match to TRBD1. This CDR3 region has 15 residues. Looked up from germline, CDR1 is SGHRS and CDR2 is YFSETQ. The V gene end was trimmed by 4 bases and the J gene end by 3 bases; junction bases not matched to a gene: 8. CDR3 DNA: TGCGCCAGCAGCCCGGCAGGGGGCGGCTACACTGAAGCTTTCTTT. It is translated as CASSPAGGGYTEAFF.

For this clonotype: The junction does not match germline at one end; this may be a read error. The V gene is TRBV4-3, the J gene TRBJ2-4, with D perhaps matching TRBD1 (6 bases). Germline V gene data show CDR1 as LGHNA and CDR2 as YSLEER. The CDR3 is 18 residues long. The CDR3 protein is CASSQGGRGRVAKNIQYF. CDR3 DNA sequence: TGCGCAAGCAGCCAAGGGGGACGCGGCAGGGTAGCCAAAAACATTCAGTACTTC.

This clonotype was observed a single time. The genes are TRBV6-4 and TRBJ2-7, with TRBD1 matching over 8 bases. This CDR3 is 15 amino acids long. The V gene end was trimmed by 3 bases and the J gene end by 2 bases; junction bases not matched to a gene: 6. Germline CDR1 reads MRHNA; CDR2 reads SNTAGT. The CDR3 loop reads CASSELTGEAYEQYF. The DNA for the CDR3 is TGTGCCAGCAGTGAACTGACAGGGGAGGCCTACGAGCAGTACTTC.

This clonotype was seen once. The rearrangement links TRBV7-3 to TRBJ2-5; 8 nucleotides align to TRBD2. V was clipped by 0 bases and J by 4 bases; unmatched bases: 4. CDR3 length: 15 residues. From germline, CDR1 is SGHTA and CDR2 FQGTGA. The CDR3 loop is CASSLTPGGRETQYF. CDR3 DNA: TGTGCCAGCAGCTTAACGCCGGGAGGGCGAGAGACCCAGTACTTC.

CDR3: CASSPPAAMNTEAFF. The CDR3 bases are TGTGCCAGTAGTCCCCCAGCCGCGATGAACACTGAAGCTTTCTTT. The V gene is TRBV19, the J gene TRBJ1-1; no clear D gene. The V gene lost 5 bases and the J gene lost 0 bases, with 13 bases spanning the gap. CDR3 size: 15 residues. CDR1 is LNHDA, CDR2 SQIVND, per germline (reference sequence). The entire variable domain, with the rest obtained from reference TRBV19 and TRBJ1-1, is as follows: DGGITQSPKYLFRKEGQNVTLSCEQNLNHDAMYWYRQDPGQGLRLIYYSQIVNDFQKGDIAEGYSVSREKKESFPLTVTSAQKNPTAFYLCASSPPAAMNTEAFFGQGTRLTVV.

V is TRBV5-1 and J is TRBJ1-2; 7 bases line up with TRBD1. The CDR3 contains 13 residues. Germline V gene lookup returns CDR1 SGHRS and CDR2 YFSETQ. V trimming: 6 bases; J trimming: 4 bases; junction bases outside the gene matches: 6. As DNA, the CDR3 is TGCGCCAGCAAAATCCGGGACAGCTATGGCTACACCTTC. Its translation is CASKIRDSYGYTF.

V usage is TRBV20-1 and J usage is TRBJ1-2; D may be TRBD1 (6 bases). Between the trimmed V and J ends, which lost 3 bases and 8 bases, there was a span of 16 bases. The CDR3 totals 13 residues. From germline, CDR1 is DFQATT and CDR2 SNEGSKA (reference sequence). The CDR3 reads CSASPPGHQGYTF. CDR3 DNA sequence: TGCAGTGCTAGCCCCCCGGGACATCAAGGCTACACCTTC.

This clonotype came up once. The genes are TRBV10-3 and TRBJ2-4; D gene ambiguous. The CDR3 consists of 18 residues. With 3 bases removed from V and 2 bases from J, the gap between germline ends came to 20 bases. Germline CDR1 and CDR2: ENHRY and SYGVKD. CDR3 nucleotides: TGTGCCATCAGTGAATCCGGAACGCAGTGGGGTTCCAAAAACATTCAGTACTTC. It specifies CAISESGTQWGSKNIQYF.

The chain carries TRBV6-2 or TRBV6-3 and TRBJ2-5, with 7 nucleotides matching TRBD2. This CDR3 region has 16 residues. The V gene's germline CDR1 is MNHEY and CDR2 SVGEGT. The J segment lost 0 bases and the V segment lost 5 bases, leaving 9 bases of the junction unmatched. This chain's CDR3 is CASSRTRAGNQETQYF. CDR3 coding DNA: TGTGCCAGCAGTCGAACCAGAGCGGGGAACCAAGAGACCCAGTACTTC.

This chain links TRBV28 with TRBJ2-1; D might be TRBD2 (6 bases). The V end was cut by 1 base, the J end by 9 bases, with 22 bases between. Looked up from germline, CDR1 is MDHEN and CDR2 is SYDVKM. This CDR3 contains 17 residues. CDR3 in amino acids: CASSLYSTGTPGGEQFF. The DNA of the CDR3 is TGTGCCAGCAGTTTATACTCCACCGGGACTCCAGGAGGTGAGCAGTTCTTC.